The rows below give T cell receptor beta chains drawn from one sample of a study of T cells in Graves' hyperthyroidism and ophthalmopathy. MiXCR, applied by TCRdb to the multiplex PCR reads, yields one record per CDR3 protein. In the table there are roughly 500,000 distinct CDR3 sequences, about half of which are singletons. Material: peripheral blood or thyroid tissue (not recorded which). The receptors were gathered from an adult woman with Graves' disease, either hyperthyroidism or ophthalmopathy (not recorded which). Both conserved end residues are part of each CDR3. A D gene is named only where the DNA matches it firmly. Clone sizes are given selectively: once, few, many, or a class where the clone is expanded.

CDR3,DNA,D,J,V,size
CASSPLLAGANEQYF,TGTGCCAGCAGCCCCCTACTAGCGGGAGCTAACGAGCAGTACTTC,TRBD2,TRBJ2-7,TRBV7-9,many
CASSLDGGGNQPQHF,TGTGCCAGCAGCTTAGACGGGGGGGGTAATCAGCCCCAGCATTTT,-,TRBJ1-5,TRBV7-8,-
CSVFTQGVGYTF,TGCAGCGTGTTCACCCAGGGAGTAGGCTACACCTTC,-,TRBJ1-2,TRBV29-1,-
CSVVAGYEQYF,TGCAGCGTTGTAGCGGGATACGAGCAGTACTTC,TRBD2,TRBJ2-7,TRBV29-1,-
CASSQGWTGDTIYF,TGTGCCAGCAGCCAGGGCTGGACAGGGGATACCATATATTTT,TRBD1,TRBJ1-3,TRBV2,-
CASSHRPGNTEAFF,TGCGCCAGCAGCCACCGTCCTGGGAACACTGAAGCTTTCTTT,-,TRBJ1-1,TRBV4-1,many
CACRTSGETQYF,TGTGCCTGCCGGACTAGCGGGGAGACCCAGTACTTC,TRBD2,TRBJ2-5,TRBV2,many
CASSLWGTGTMNTEAFF,TGTGCCAGCAGCTTGTGGGGGACAGGTACTATGAACACTGAAGCTTTCTTT,TRBD1,TRBJ1-1,TRBV5-5,many
CASSLWADQETQYF,TGTGCCAGCAGCTTATGGGCGGATCAAGAGACCCAGTACTTC,-,TRBJ2-5,TRBV7-2,-
CASSRTSGETYEQYF,TGTGCCAGCAGCAGGACTAGCGGGGAGACCTACGAGCAGTACTTC,TRBD2,TRBJ2-7,TRBV11-2,many
CAISESPGLGGNTIYF,TGTGCCATCAGTGAGTCGCCCGGACTGGGTGGAAACACCATATATTTT,-,TRBJ1-3,TRBV10-3,-
CASSHDLGTGGPEQYF,TGTGCCAGCAGCCACGACCTGGGGACAGGGGGGCCGGAGCAGTACTTC,TRBD1,TRBJ2-7,TRBV7-2,few
CASTGAELTNYGYTF,TGTGCCTCAACTGGGGCAGAACTTACTAACTATGGCTACACCTTC,-,TRBJ1-2,TRBV19,many
CASSWGTSGNEQYF,TGTGCCAGCAGCTGGGGGACTAGCGGGAACGAGCAGTACTTC,TRBD2,TRBJ2-7,TRBV7-2,many
CASSLESVFLAGELFF,TGTGCCAGCAGCTTGGAGAGCGTGTTTTTGGCCGGGGAGCTGTTTTTT,-,TRBJ2-2,TRBV5-8,many
CATPDREVWENSPLHF,TGTGCCACACCGGACAGGGAGGTCTGGGAGAATTCACCCCTCCACTTT,TRBD1,TRBJ1-6,TRBV25-1,-
CASSFGLAGGTPPYEQYF,TGTGCCAGCAGCTTTGGACTAGCGGGAGGGACACCCCCCTACGAGCAGTACTTC,TRBD2,TRBJ2-7,TRBV7-8,many
CASSQPEWGEQYF,TGCGCCAGCAGCCAGCCCGAGTGGGGAGAGCAGTACTTC,-,TRBJ2-7,TRBV5-1,few
CASSAQRNQPQHF,TGTGCCAGCAGTGCGCAGAGGAATCAGCCCCAGCATTTT,-,TRBJ1-5,TRBV2,many
CAWSASGTEAFF,TGTGCCTGGAGCGCAAGCGGGACTGAAGCTTTCTTT,-,TRBJ1-1,TRBV30,many
CASTDHNGAGEATQYF,TGTGCCAGCACCGACCACAATGGAGCGGGAGAGGCTACCCAGTACTTC,TRBD2,TRBJ2-5,TRBV25-1,-
CASGEFRGIGNQPQYF,TGTGCCAGCGGGGAATTCAGGGGTATCGGCAATCAGCCCCAGTACTTC,-,TRBJ2-5,TRBV2,-
CSATATNYEQYF,TGCAGTGCTACAGCAACAAACTACGAGCAGTACTTC,-,TRBJ2-7,TRBV20-1,-
CASSFSGDTEALF,TGTGCCAGCAGCTTTTCTGGGGACACTGAAGCTCTCTTT,-,TRBJ1-1,TRBV7-9,once
CASSFSGGNTIYF,TGCGCCAGCAGCTTTAGCGGGGGAAACACCATATATTTT,-,TRBJ1-3,TRBV5-1,many
CASNLQGYSSQPQHF,TGTGCCAGCAACCTACAGGGTTATAGTAGTCAGCCCCAGCATTTT,-,TRBJ1-5,TRBV25-1,-
CASSAPGGTGNQPQHF,TGTGCCAGCAGTGCCCCCGGCGGGACAGGGAATCAGCCCCAGCATTTT,TRBD1,TRBJ1-5,TRBV2,-
CASNPAQRQETQYF,TGCGCCAGCAACCCCGCCCAGCGGCAAGAGACCCAGTACTTC,-,TRBJ2-5,TRBV5-1,many
CASSDLPNTEAFF,TGCGCCAGCAGTGACTTACCGAACACTGAAGCTTTCTTT,-,TRBJ1-1,TRBV10-2,few
CASSLDGRATNEAFF,TGCGCCAGCAGCTTGGATGGCAGAGCAACTAATGAAGCTTTCTTT,-,TRBJ1-1,TRBV5-1,-
CASSQDIGGFKETQYF,TGTGCCAGCAGCCAAGATATTGGCGGCTTCAAAGAGACCCAGTACTTC,-,TRBJ2-5,TRBV14,many
CSAREDNSPLHF,TGCAGTGCTAGAGAGGACAATTCACCCCTCCACTTT,-,TRBJ1-6,TRBV20-1,-
CASSLARGRETQHF,TGTGCCAGCAGCTTAGCGCGCGGGAGGGAGACCCAGCATTTT,-,TRBJ1-5,TRBV7-2,-
CASSLRQGSGANVLTF,TGTGCCAGCAGCCTGAGACAGGGTTCTGGGGCCAACGTCCTGACTTTC,TRBD1,TRBJ2-6,TRBV11-2,-
CASSLPGTGDGELFF,TGCGCCAGCAGCCTCCCGGGGACCGGGGACGGGGAGCTGTTTTTT,-,TRBJ2-2,TRBV4-1,many
CSAPFLNVGDMNTEAFF,TGCAGTGCTCCCTTTTTAAACGTCGGGGACATGAACACTGAAGCTTTCTTT,-,TRBJ1-1,TRBV20-1,-
CASSEYGTGELFF,TGTGCCAGCAGTGAATACGGGACCGGGGAGCTGTTTTTT,-,TRBJ2-2,TRBV27,few
CSATTGQGDPYEQYF,TGCAGTGCTACCACCGGACAGGGGGACCCCTACGAGCAGTACTTC,TRBD1,TRBJ2-7,TRBV20-1,many
CSVATMNTEALF,TGCAGCGTTGCTACAATGAACACTGAAGCTCTCTTT,-,TRBJ1-1,TRBV29-1,-
CASSTGHPGELYF,TGTGCCAGCAGCACCGGACATCCCGGGGAGCTGTACTTC,-,TRBJ2-7,TRBV7-3,-
CASEREGAQSGQYF,TGTGCCAGCGAGCGGGAGGGAGCTCAGTCGGGGCAGTATTTT,TRBD2,TRBJ2-3,TRBV2,many
CASSLRGRGPTEKLFF,TGTGCCAGCAGCCTAAGGGGCCGGGGGCCCACTGAAAAACTGTTTTTT,-,TRBJ1-4,TRBV7-9,-
CSADGQRTNTIYF,TGCAGTGCTGACGGACAGAGGACAAACACCATATATTTT,-,TRBJ1-3,TRBV20-1,-
CATSSPGGVQPQHF,TGTGCCACCAGCAGTCCAGGGGGCGTTCAGCCCCAGCATTTT,TRBD1,TRBJ1-5,TRBV24-1,few
CATSTRDIGDQAQHF,TGTGCCACCAGCACCCGAGACATAGGGGATCAGGCCCAGCATTTT,-,TRBJ1-5,TRBV15,once
CASSFPGDDYGYTF,TGTGCCAGCAGCTTCCCCGGGGATGACTATGGCTACACCTTC,-,TRBJ1-2,TRBV7-9,many
CASRLAGANTGETQYF,TGTGCCAGCAGGTTAGCGGGAGCGAACACCGGGGAGACCCAGTACTTC,TRBD2,TRBJ2-5,TRBV7-3,-
CSARGRLRRQPQHF,TGCAGTGCTAGAGGCAGGCTCCGTAGACAGCCCCAGCATTTT,-,TRBJ1-5,TRBV20-1,-
CASSSNGGWTEAFF,TGTGCCAGCAGCTCCAACGGGGGATGGACTGAAGCTTTCTTT,-,TRBJ1-1,TRBV7-6,-
CATSREGDFETQYF,TGTGCCACCAGCAGAGAGGGGGACTTCGAGACCCAGTACTTC,-,TRBJ2-5,TRBV15,-
CASSEGSGGETQYF,TGTGCCAGCAGTGAAGGGTCAGGCGGGGAGACCCAGTACTTC,-,TRBJ2-5,TRBV6-5,-
CASSEFPGGAGQETQYF,TGTGCCAGCAGTGAATTTCCCGGAGGGGCGGGACAAGAGACCCAGTACTTC,-,TRBJ2-5,TRBV2,many
CAISDRTRETQYF,TGTGCCATCAGTGACAGGACTAGGGAGACCCAGTACTTC,TRBD2,TRBJ2-5,TRBV10-3,-
CSAEAGTGGLYEQYF,TGCAGTGCCGAGGCCGGGACAGGGGGCTTATACGAGCAGTACTTC,TRBD1,TRBJ2-7,TRBV20-1,many
CASSLGPGGGNSPLHF,TGTGCCAGCAGCTTAGGCCCAGGGGGTGGTAATTCACCCCTCCACTTT,TRBD1,TRBJ1-6,TRBV7-2,-